The next 26 T cell receptor beta chains were all read from a single sample in a study of T cell responses to AZD1222 COVID-19 vaccine. This table comes from immunoSEQ multiplex PCR, and its TCRdb copy is limited to in-frame clones, with some not included. The table has about 99,000 clones, 88% seen once. Sequences were derived from peripheral blood, sampled on day 0 of AZD1222 vaccination. All receptors come from an adult in good health.

This chain links TRBV6-4 with TRBJ2-1; D assignment may be TRBD1 or TRBD2 (5 bases each). The CDR3 has 14 amino acids. Trimming cost V 2 bases and J 0 bases, with 5 bases left between them. Germline lookup yields CDR1 MRHNA and CDR2 SNTAGT. The CDR3: CASSDGGSYNEQFF. DNA for the CDR3: TGTGCCAGCAGTGACGGGGGCTCCTACAATGAGCAGTTCTTC.

The count of this clone is one. The chain is built from TRBV5-5 and TRBJ2-7; 10 bases match TRBD2. With V trimmed by 4 bases and J by 2 bases, 3 bases remained unmatched. CDR3 length: 14 residues. Per the germline V gene, CDR1 is SGHKS and CDR2 is YYEKEE (reference sequence). The CDR3 region is CASSGLAGAYEQYF. The DNA of the CDR3 is TGTGCCAGCAGCGGGCTAGCGGGAGCCTACGAGCAGTACTTC.

The rearrangement uses TRBV7-2 and TRBJ2-4; D is ambiguous. Trimming stripped 3 bases from V and 9 bases from J, with 18 bases between. The CDR3 consists of 15 residues. From germline, CDR1 is SGHTA and CDR2 FQGNSA. The CDR3 loop reads CASSFIGFGRAIQYF. The CDR3 region has the DNA TGTGCCAGCAGCTTTATAGGCTTCGGACGGGCCATTCAGTACTTC.

V gene TRBV6-5 combines with J gene TRBJ1-5; D not certain. Trimming stripped 10 bases from V and 0 bases from J, with 16 bases between. The CDR3 has 15 amino acids. The V gene's germline CDR1 is MNHEY and CDR2 SVGAGI. The CDR3 reads CAISKVATSNQPQHF. The CDR3 DNA sequence: TGTGCCATCTCTAAGGTGGCTACTAGCAATCAGCCCCAGCATTTT.

This clone was seen a single time. The chain joins TRBV5-1 to TRBJ2-6; 11 positions agree with TRBD1. The CDR3 is 18 amino acids. Looked up from germline, CDR1 is SGHRS and CDR2 is YFSETQ. V shed 2 bases and J 2 bases; nucleotides not matched to a gene: 6. The CDR3 loop is CASSLGQGASPGANVLTF. CDR3 DNA: TGCGCCAGCAGCTTAGGACAGGGGGCATCCCCTGGGGCCAACGTCCTGACTTTC.

The sample holds one count of this clone. The V gene is TRBV29-1, the J gene TRBJ1-1, with 10 bases aligning to TRBD1. The CDR3 consists of 16 residues. Trimming removed 7 bases from V and 0 bases from J; junction bases left unmatched: 11. Germline CDR1 SQVTM, CDR2 ANQGSEA. This CDR3 is CSATQDRGILNTEAFF. As DNA, the CDR3 is TGCAGCGCTACTCAGGACAGGGGGATCTTGAACACTGAAGCTTTCTTT.

V and J are TRBV14 and TRBJ2-7, with TRBD1 identical over 7 bases. Germline trimming cut 3 bases from V and 0 bases from J; bases unmatched to any gene: 5. The CDR3 contains 15 residues. CDR1 is SGHDN and CDR2 is FVKESK in the germline V gene. This chain's CDR3 is CASSQWDSNSYEQYF. DNA for the CDR3: TGTGCCAGCAGCCAGTGGGACAGTAACTCCTACGAGCAGTACTTC.

The V and J genes are TRBV19 and TRBJ1-2; tentatively, D is TRBD1 (6 bases). The V and J ends lost 7 bases and 7 bases respectively, with 16 bases between them. Germline assignment: CDR1 LNHDA and CDR2 SQIVND (reference sequence). The CDR3 is 13 amino acids. CDR3 in DNA: TGTGCCAGTAATTCGAGGGGGGCCTTTGGCTACACCTTC. This sequence encodes CASNSRGAFGYTF. Full variable domain (outside the CDR3, taken from reference TRBV19 and TRBJ1-2): DGGITQSPKYLFRKEGQNVTLSCEQNLNHDAMYWYRQDPGQGLRLIYYSQIVNDFQKGDIAEGYSVSREKKESFPLTVTSAQKNPTAFYLCASNSRGAFGYTFGSGTRLTVV.

The chain couples TRBV28 to TRBJ1-3, with no clear D. Germline CDR1 MDHEN, CDR2 SYDVKM. V shed 2 bases and J shed 8 bases, with 16 bases lying between them. The CDR3 runs to 15 residues. The CDR3 nucleotides read TGTGCCAGCAGTTTAAGGCAAGGGAAGGCGGACACCATATATTTT. Its protein product is CASSLRQGKADTIYF.

V usage is TRBV6-5 and J usage is TRBJ2-7; 9 nucleotides match TRBD1. The trim removed 2 bases at V and 4 bases at J, leaving 3 bases unmatched. The CDR3 loop spans 14 amino acids. CDR1 is MNHEY, CDR2 SVGAGI, per germline. This chain's CDR3 is CASSYGDRAYEQYF. The CDR3 bases are TGTGCCAGCAGTTACGGGGACAGGGCATACGAGCAGTACTTC.

J is TRBJ1-6 and V is TRBV7-2; D is perhaps TRBD1 (5 bases). Trimming took off 0 bases at V and 7 bases at J, with 13 bases between the two ends. The germline CDR1 and CDR2 sequences are SGHTA and FQGNSA. CDR3 length equals 16 residues. The CDR3 protein is CASSLAGQGRNSPLHF. The DNA for the CDR3 is TGTGCCAGCAGCTTAGCGGGCCAGGGTAGGAATTCACCCCTCCACTTT.

The chain links TRBV3-1 (or the pseudogene TRBV3-2) to TRBJ2-3, with D perhaps TRBD2 (5 bases). The germline V and J ends were trimmed by 3 bases and 4 bases, with 8 bases remaining between them. The germline V gene has CDR1 LGHDT and CDR2 YNNKEL (reference sequence). The CDR3 sequence is 13 residues long. The chain's CDR3 is CASSHGNADTQYF. CDR3 coding DNA: TGTGCCAGCAGCCACGGGAATGCAGATACGCAGTATTTT.

The chain couples TRBV11-3 to TRBJ2-3; 7 nucleotides line up with TRBD1. Trimming took 3 bases from V and 4 from J; bases not matched to a gene: 13. The CDR3 totals 17 residues. Germline CDR1 and CDR2: SGHNT and YENEEA. CDR3 DNA sequence: TGTGCCAGCAGCTTCCAGCGACAGGGTGGGCGACCAGATACGCAGTATTTT. It is translated as CASSFQRQGGRPDTQYF.

The rearrangement links TRBV7-9 to TRBJ1-1; no clear D. Germline CDR1 and CDR2: SEHNR and FQNEAQ (reference sequence). The V end was cut by 3 bases, the J end by 1 base, with 9 bases between. The CDR3 has 14 residues. CDR3 region: CASSFQGGNTEAFF. The CDR3 coding sequence is TGTGCCAGCAGCTTCCAAGGCGGGAACACTGAAGCTTTCTTT.

This chain connects TRBV19 to TRBJ2-1, with 12 bases aligning to TRBD2. Looked up from germline, CDR1 is LNHDA and CDR2 is SQIVND (reference sequence). The CDR3 extends over 16 amino acids. V lost 7 bases to trimming and J lost 7 bases; unmatched junction nucleotides: 11. CDR3 DNA sequence: TGTGCCAGTAATCGGCTAGCGGGAGGGCCTTTGAATGAGCAGTTCTTC. This sequence encodes CASNRLAGGPLNEQFF.

This clone was seen once. The chain employs TRBV5-5 and TRBJ2-2; D gene unclear. V gave up 4 bases and J gave up 1 base, with 11 bases separating them. From germline, CDR1 is SGHKS and CDR2 YYEKEE (reference sequence). The CDR3 spans 15 residues. The DNA for the CDR3 is TGTGCCAGCAGCCCCGGGCCAGGGAACACCGGGGAGCTGTTTTTT. Translating gives CASSPGPGNTGELFF.

V usage is TRBV6-6 and J usage is TRBJ2-1; 9 bases are shared with TRBD2. The junction had 3 bases not matched to a gene; V was cut back by 0 bases and J by 6 bases. CDR1 is MNHNY and CDR2 is SVGAGI in the germline V gene (reference sequence). The CDR3 is made up of 15 amino acids. The CDR3 nucleotides read TGTGCCAGCAGTTACTCGCCTAGCGGGGTCAATGAGCAGTTCTTC. Encoded protein: CASSYSPSGVNEQFF.

The V call is TRBV30, the J call TRBJ2-7, with TRBD1 identical over 7 bases. V was clipped by 4 bases and J by 5 bases; unmatched bases: 11. This CDR3 contains 14 residues. Germline V lookup: CDR1 GTSNPN, CDR2 SVGIG (reference sequence). Written as DNA, the CDR3 is TGTGCCTGGAATCCTAGGACAGGTCGAGACGAGCAGTACTTC. Translation: CAWNPRTGRDEQYF.

J is TRBJ2-7 and V is TRBV24-1; TRBD1 agrees at 7 bases. The CDR3 is 15 residues long. V shed 3 bases, J shed 0 bases, and the junction held 4 bases outside the gene matches. Germline values: CDR1 KGHDR, CDR2 SFDVKD. CDR3 nucleotide sequence: TGTGCCACCAGTGATGCGACAGGGAGCTCCTACGAGCAGTACTTC. Its protein is CATSDATGSSYEQYF.

The rearrangement uses TRBV7-9 and TRBJ2-5; D is possibly TRBD2 (6 bases). The V and J ends lost 2 bases and 4 bases respectively, with 17 bases between them. The CDR3 is 16 residues long. Germline-derived CDR1 and CDR2 are SEHNR and FQNEAQ (reference sequence). The CDR3: CASSLLRGGNAETQYF. In nucleotides, the CDR3 is TGTGCCAGCAGCTTACTTAGGGGCGGGAATGCAGAGACCCAGTACTTC.

The chain uses TRBV30 and TRBJ2-7; 7 bases are a match to TRBD2. CDR3 length: 12 amino acids. Germline CDR1 and CDR2: GTSNPN and SVGIG (reference sequence). Germline trimming cut 4 bases from V and 4 bases from J; bases unmatched to any gene: 4. The CDR3 protein is CAWTGTTYEQYF. The CDR3 nucleotides read TGTGCCTGGACTGGGACTACATACGAGCAGTACTTC.

The V gene is TRBV5-4, the J gene TRBJ2-5; D may be TRBD1 (5 bases). Trimming took off 4 bases at V and 1 base at J, with 14 bases between the two ends. The CDR3 length is 15 residues. Germline V gene sequence: CDR1 SGHNT, CDR2 YYREEE (reference sequence). CDR3 bases: TGTGCCAGCAGCCTTGGCGCCAGGGCCCAAGAGACCCAGTACTTC. It translates to CASSLGARAQETQYF. Full variable domain (missing parts from reference TRBV5-4 and TRBJ2-5): ETGVTQSPTHLIKTRGQQVTLRCSSQSGHNTVSWYQQALGQGPQFIFQYYREEENGRGNFPPRFSGLQFPNYSSELNVNALELDDSALYLCASSLGARAQETQYFGPGTRLLVL.

The chain has TRBV9 and TRBJ2-3; D unresolved. V was cut by 0 bases and J by 2 bases, with 10 bases left in between. The length of the CDR3 is 15 residues. Germline assignment: CDR1 SGDLS and CDR2 YYNGEE. Here the CDR3 DNA reads TGTGCCAGCAGCGTAGATCCAGTTGACACAGATACGCAGTATTTT. Protein product: CASSVDPVDTDTQYF.

V gene TRBV27 combines with J gene TRBJ1-2; D uncertain. Germline CDR1 reads MNHEY; CDR2 reads SMNVEV (reference sequence). V shed 8 bases and J shed 1 base, with 5 bases lying between them. This CDR3 region has 11 residues. The CDR3 loop reads CASRGNYGYTF. CDR3 nucleotides: TGTGCCAGCCGGGGTAACTATGGCTACACCTTC.

The V call is TRBV25-1, the J call TRBJ1-6, with D uncertain. The CDR3 has 12 residues. The germline V gene encodes CDR1 MGHDK and CDR2 SYGVNS. V was clipped by 4 bases and J by 13 bases, with 11 bases between them. CDR3 sequence reads: CASSGTKSPLHF. In DNA, the CDR3 is TGTGCCAGCAGTGGGACTAAGTCCCCCCTCCACTTT.

J is TRBJ2-2 and V is TRBV9; D remains unclear. Germline loops: CDR1 SGDLS, CDR2 YYNGEE. The CDR3 consists of 12 residues. The V and J ends lost 4 bases and 8 bases respectively, with 9 bases between them. DNA for the CDR3: TGTGCCAGCAGCCCCCGGTTGGGGGAGCTGTTTTTT. This codes for CASSPRLGELFF.